These 18 T cell receptor beta chains originate from one sample sequenced in a study of cytomegalovirus exposure and HLA in healthy donors. This PCR relied on a set of 60 Vbeta primers and 13 Jbeta primers. Data came from immunoSEQ multiplex PCR; TCRdb stores just in-frame clones and leaves some out. The sample has roughly 150,000 clones; 70% are singletons. Sequencing used PBMCs. The receptors here all came from a woman aged 25-40 years in good health and CMV-seronegative.

The chain joins TRBV28 to TRBJ2-1; 9 nucleotides line up with TRBD2. The germline V gene encodes CDR1 MDHEN and CDR2 SYDVKM. V was pared by 4 bases and J by 9 bases, with 7 bases of the junction left unmatched. The CDR3 spans 14 residues. The CDR3 sequence is CASSSGAGGREQFF. The CDR3 DNA follows: TGTGCCAGCAGTTCGGGAGCGGGAGGTCGTGAGCAGTTCTTC.

J is TRBJ2-5 and V is TRBV10-3; no clear D. V was clipped by 0 bases and J by 7 bases, with 12 bases between them. Germline V gene lookup returns CDR1 ENHRY and CDR2 SYGVKD. This CDR3 contains 14 residues. The CDR3 nucleotides are TGTGCCATCAGTGAGTCCCTAGGTCATGCGACCCAGTACTTC. This gives the protein CAISESLGHATQYF.

V and J are TRBV29-1 and TRBJ2-1; D possibly corresponds to TRBD1 (6 bases). The CDR3 has 11 residues. Trimming removed 6 bases at V and 10 bases at J, with 13 bases between. CDR1 and CDR2 (germline): SQVTM, ANQGSEA. The CDR3 coding sequence is TGCAGCGTGGCCACCGACAGGGAGCAGTTCTTC. As protein: CSVATDREQFF.

The chain couples TRBV4-2 to TRBJ2-5, with 7 bases that match TRBD1. This CDR3 comprises 14 residues. Germline V gene sequence: CDR1 LGHNA, CDR2 YNFKEQ. V was pared by 4 bases and J by 2 bases, with 4 bases of the junction left unmatched. As DNA, the CDR3 is TGTGCCAGCAGCCGCCGGACAGGTCAAGAGACCCAGTACTTC. It yields the protein CASSRRTGQETQYF.

This rearrangement joins TRBV5-1 to TRBJ2-5; 8 bases line up with TRBD2. CDR3 length equals 14 residues. The V segment lost 2 bases and the J segment 4 bases; nucleotides outside the gene matches: 4. Germline V lookup: CDR1 SGHRS, CDR2 YFSETQ. In DNA form, the CDR3 reads TGCGCCAGCAGCTTTGGGGCGGGGGGAGAGACCCAGTACTTC. It specifies CASSFGAGGETQYF.

The CDR3 sequence: CASSLTLGGESYEQYF. In nucleotides, the CDR3 is TGTGCCAGCAGCCTCACCCTGGGAGGGGAGAGTTACGAGCAGTACTTC. The chain uses TRBV11-1 and TRBJ2-7, with 7 bases fitting TRBD2. The CDR3 runs 16 residues. The V segment lost 5 bases and the J segment 4 bases; nucleotides outside the gene matches: 14. Germline V gene data show CDR1 as SGHAT and CDR2 as FQDESV (reference sequence). The full variable domain, in which reference TRBV11-1 and TRBJ2-7 provide the parts outside the CDR3, is EAEVAQSPRYKITEKSQAVAFWCDPISGHATLYWYRQILGQGPELLVQFQDESVVDDSQLPKDRFSAERLKGVDSTLKIQPAELGDSAMYLCASSLTLGGESYEQYFGPGTRLTVT.

In its sample, this clone was seen once. The rearrangement links TRBV4-2 to TRBJ2-3; possible D gene TRBD2, 6 bases. The CDR3 has 14 amino acids. Germline V CDR1 and CDR2: LGHNA, YNFKEQ. V lost 0 bases, J lost 3 bases, and 7 bases lay in between. This CDR3 reads CASSQEGRTDTQYF. As DNA, the CDR3 is TGTGCCAGCAGCCAAGAAGGGAGGACAGATACGCAGTATTTT.

A few counts support this clone. The CDR3 protein is CASSRPWESAGELFF. Written as DNA, the CDR3 is TGCGCCAGCAGCCGCCCGTGGGAGTCCGCCGGGGAGCTGTTTTTT. The chain has TRBV4-1 and TRBJ2-2; the D gene is possibly TRBD2 (5 bases). The CDR3 is made up of 15 amino acids. With 4 bases removed from V and 6 bases from J, the gap between germline ends came to 15 bases. Germline V gene lookup returns CDR1 MGHRA and CDR2 YSYEKL.

The J gene is TRBJ2-7, the V gene TRBV5-1; 14 bases map to TRBD2. After removal of 7 bases from V and 3 bases from J, the junction contained 12 bases not matched to a gene. CDR1 and CDR2 from the germline V gene are SGHRS and YFSETQ. The CDR3 is 17 residues long. CDR3 loop: CASRGTSGGVGFYEQYF. The CDR3 DNA is TGCGCCAGCCGGGGGACTAGCGGGGGAGTCGGATTCTACGAGCAGTACTTC.

The rearrangement uses TRBV30 and TRBJ1-5; D is possibly TRBD1 (5 bases). CDR3 length equals 14 residues. The V gene lost 3 bases and the J gene lost 9 bases, with 18 bases spanning the gap. Germline V CDR1 and CDR2: GTSNPN, SVGIG (reference sequence). DNA for the CDR3: TGTGCCTGGAGCATGCGAGACAGACAAGGGCCCCAGCATTTT. It specifies CAWSMRDRQGPQHF.

The chain combines TRBV9 with TRBJ1-2; 10 bases line up with TRBD1. The CDR3 runs to 17 residues. V lost 6 bases, J lost 3 bases, and 14 bases stayed unmatched. Per the germline V gene, CDR1 is SGDLS and CDR2 is YYNGEE. CDR3 sequence reads: CASTSPGGQGDDYGYTF. The CDR3 region has the DNA TGTGCCAGCACTTCCCCAGGTGGACAGGGGGACGACTATGGCTACACCTTC.

The J gene is TRBJ1-4, the V gene TRBV5-8; D remains ambiguous. Per the germline V gene, CDR1 is SGHTS and CDR2 is YDEGEE. CDR3 size: 16 residues. V lost 6 bases, J lost 0 bases, and 15 bases lay in between. DNA of the CDR3: TGTGCCAGCACCCACTCCCCCGGGTCAACTAATGAAAAACTGTTTTTT. It codes for CASTHSPGSTNEKLFF. Combining the CDR3 with reference TRBV5-8 and TRBJ1-4 gives the whole variable domain EAGVTQSPTHLIKTRGQQATLRCSPISGHTSVYWYQQALGLGLQFLLWYDEGEERNRGNFPPRFSGRQFPNYSSELNVNALELEDSALYLCASTHSPGSTNEKLFFGSGTQLSVL.

V usage is TRBV9 and J usage is TRBJ2-3; 16 bases fit TRBD2. Per the germline V gene, CDR1 is SGDLS and CDR2 is YYNGEE. V was clipped by 3 bases and J by 6 bases; unmatched bases: 7. The CDR3 has 17 residues. The DNA for the CDR3 is TGTGCCAGCAGCGGACCTCCGGGACTAGCGGGGGGGGATACGCAGTATTTT. Translated, it gives CASSGPPGLAGGDTQYF.

This clone was observed a single time. At the DNA level, this CDR3 is encoded by other sequences in the same sample as well. The chain joins TRBV5-4 to TRBJ1-2; no firm D call. Looked up from germline, CDR1 is SGHNT and CDR2 is YYREEE (reference sequence). V dropped 0 bases and J dropped 0 bases, with 9 bases sitting between them. This CDR3 is 15 amino acids long. CDR3 sequence (DNA): TGTGCCAGCAGCTTGGGAGGTACGGCTAACTATGGCTACACCTTC. Translating gives CASSLGGTANYGYTF. The entire variable domain, with the rest obtained from reference TRBV5-4 and TRBJ1-2, is as follows: ETGVTQSPTHLIKTRGQQVTLRCSSQSGHNTVSWYQQALGQGPQFIFQYYREEENGRGNFPPRFSGLQFPNYSSELNVNALELDDSALYLCASSLGGTANYGYTFGSGTRLTVV.

The chain couples TRBV30 to TRBJ1-2, with D uncertain. V was pared by 2 bases and J by 7 bases, with 8 bases between. This CDR3 has 11 residues. CDR1 GTSNPN and CDR2 SVGIG come from the germline V gene (reference sequence). In DNA, the CDR3 is TGTGCCTGGAGTTGGGAGGGTGGCTACACCTTC. It codes for CAWSWEGGYTF.

The chain combines TRBV5-1 with TRBJ2-7; 7 bases are a match to TRBD2. The CDR3 consists of 15 residues. Trimming took 1 base from V and 2 from J; bases not matched to a gene: 6. Germline CDR1 SGHRS, CDR2 YFSETQ. The CDR3 spells CASSLLAVEPYEQYF. CDR3 nucleotides: TGCGCCAGCAGCTTGCTAGCGGTTGAGCCCTACGAGCAGTACTTC.

Only one count was recorded for this clone. The V gene is TRBV2, the J gene TRBJ2-1; 8 bases line up with TRBD1. Trimming removed 4 bases from V and 1 base from J; junction bases left unmatched: 6. The germline V gene encodes CDR1 SNHLY and CDR2 FYNNEI. CDR3 length: 16 residues. CDR3 region: CASSADRVVSYNEQFF. The CDR3 DNA is TGTGCCAGCAGTGCGGACAGGGTGGTTTCCTACAATGAGCAGTTCTTC. Complete variable domain (other parts from reference TRBV2 and TRBJ2-1): EPEVTQTPSHQVTQMGQEVILRCVPISNHLYFYWYRQILGQKVEFLVSFYNNEISEKSEIFDDQFSVERPDGSNFTLKIRSTKLEDSAMYFCASSADRVVSYNEQFFGPGTRLTVL.

This sequence joins TRBV5-4 and TRBJ1-3; no clear D. Deletions cut 3 bases from V and 0 bases from J, with 16 bases between. CDR1 and CDR2 (germline): SGHNT, YYREEE (reference sequence). CDR3 length equals 17 residues. CDR3 region: CASSSSYRESSGNTIYF. The CDR3 DNA follows: TGTGCCAGCAGCTCCTCCTACCGGGAGAGCTCTGGAAACACCATATATTTT.